The 24 T cell receptor beta chains below were found in one sample sequenced in a study of post-analysis software for immune sequencing data. No antigens are known for them. Unique-molecular-identifier-tagged TCR beta cDNA libraries were used. TCRdb re-called the PCR reads through MiXCR, storing one row per CDR3 protein. The profile shows approximately 730,000 distinct CDR3 sequences, roughly 27% of them singletons. Study-wide findings and caveats: Included in a set of 5 or 6 TRBV segments more frequent in patients than controls were TRBV5-6, TRBV5-1 and TRBV20-1.

Material for sequencing was blood. The receptor source for this set is a girl aged 10-17 years with multiple sclerosis.

This chain links TRBV20-1 with TRBJ1-5, with a possible D match to TRBD1 (5 bases). The CDR3 has 14 residues. Germline lookup yields CDR1 DFQATT and CDR2 SNEGSKA (reference sequence). The V gene lost 1 base and the J gene lost 9 bases, with 16 bases spanning the gap. The DNA for the CDR3 is TGCAGTGCTAGAGCGGGGGTCGGCAGGCGGCCCCAGCATTTT. It encodes CSARAGVGRRPQHF.

This clonotype was recorded a few times. The chain links TRBV28 to TRBJ1-6; D uncertain. This CDR3 is built from 16 residues. Per germline, CDR1 MDHEN and CDR2 SYDVKM. The V and J ends lost 3 bases and 0 bases respectively, with 9 bases between them. Here the CDR3 DNA reads TGTGCCAGCAGTTTTCTCAGGTCCTCCTATAATTCACCCCTCCACTTT. Amino acid sequence: CASSFLRSSYNSPLHF.

The count of this clonotype is one. The chain has TRBV7-9 and TRBJ2-1; 8 nucleotides match TRBD2. Trimming cost V 4 bases and J 10 bases; bases outside gene matches: 12. The length of the CDR3 is 15 residues. CDR1 is SEHNR and CDR2 is FQNEAQ in the germline V gene (reference sequence). Here the CDR3 DNA reads TGTGCCAGCAGCTCGCTTCTCGGGAGGGCCGGGGAGCAGTTCTTC. It yields the protein CASSSLLGRAGEQFF.

In the case of this clonotype: A single base separates this from a much larger clone, so it may be a read error. The rearrangement links TRBV11-2 to TRBJ2-4; no definite D call. Germline assignment: CDR1 SGHAT and CDR2 FQNNGV. Trimming stripped 1 base from V and 11 bases from J, with 15 bases between. CDR3 length: 14 residues. As DNA, the CDR3 is TGTGCCAGCAGCTTAGTAAGGGATCAGAGCGTTCAGTACTTC. It yields the protein CASSLVRDQSVQYF.

This clonotype was detected only a few times. The rearrangement links TRBV10-3 to TRBJ1-5; D unclear. The CDR3 has 16 amino acids. V was trimmed by 0 bases and J by 0 bases, leaving 9 bases between them. Germline loops: CDR1 ENHRY, CDR2 SYGVKD. The CDR3 bases are TGTGCCATCAGTGAGTCGATGATTAATAGCAATCAGCCCCAGCATTTT. It yields the protein CAISESMINSNQPQHF.

The chain has TRBV20-1 and TRBJ2-3, with D hard to call. The CDR3 has 11 amino acids. From germline, CDR1 is DFQATT and CDR2 SNEGSKA (reference sequence). V dropped 5 bases and J dropped 7 bases, with 10 bases sitting between them. CDR3 DNA: TGCAGTGCTCTACAGCGAAATACGCAGTATTTT. Translated: CSALQRNTQYF.

This clonotype was picked up a small number of times. The chain joins TRBV6-6 to TRBJ1-6; 8 bases are a match to TRBD1. Germline values: CDR1 MNHNY, CDR2 SVGAGI (reference sequence). Trimming removed 0 bases from V and 8 bases from J; junction bases left unmatched: 6. The CDR3 contains 16 residues. The CDR3 DNA is TGTGCCAGCAGTTACTCCGCGGACAGGGTAGATTCACCCCTCCACTTT. Translating gives CASSYSADRVDSPLHF.

The chain joins TRBV4-1 to TRBJ2-3; no clear D gene. The ends were cut back, 0 bases at V and 4 bases at J, with 11 bases in the middle. This CDR3 is 15 amino acids long. The germline V gene encodes CDR1 MGHRA and CDR2 YSYEKL. CDR3 DNA: TGCGCCAGCAGCCAAGATAACCCACGGGCAGATACGCAGTATTTT. Translated: CASSQDNPRADTQYF.

This clonotype was observed many times. This sequence joins TRBV29-1 and TRBJ2-1; the match to TRBD2 covers 15 bases. Germline loops: CDR1 SQVTM, CDR2 ANQGSEA. The V and J ends lost 6 bases and 7 bases, in that order; junction bases with no gene match: 19. This CDR3 region has 19 residues. CDR3 bases: TGCAGCGTCCTCCCGGGACTAGCGGGGGGACCCCTGACGGTGAATGAGCAGTTCTTC. This translates into CSVLPGLAGGPLTVNEQFF.

This clonotype was seen repeatedly, ten times or more. V usage is TRBV7-2 and J usage is TRBJ2-7, with D maybe TRBD2 (6 bases). The CDR3 runs 12 residues. Deletions cut 5 bases from V and 4 bases from J, with 9 bases between. Germline V CDR1 and CDR2: SGHTA, FQGNSA. The CDR3, as DNA: TGTGCCAGCAGCCATGGGACTTACGAGCAGTACTTC. It codes for CASSHGTYEQYF.

This rearrangement joins TRBV7-2 to TRBJ2-4; no reliable D call. The J call may not be correct, given that the DNA end is closer to TRBJ2-7. This CDR3 contains 14 residues. Germline assignment: CDR1 SGHTA and CDR2 FQGNSA. CDR3 sequence reads: CASSLLPTTNEQYF. CDR3 coding DNA: TGTGCCAGCAGCTTACTCCCAACTACCAACGAGCAGTACTTC.

This clonotype was seen a few times. The chain combines TRBV15 with TRBJ2-1; TRBD2 matches 7 bases. With V trimmed by 3 bases and J by 4 bases, 6 bases remained unmatched. From germline, CDR1 is LNHNV and CDR2 YYDKDF (reference sequence). CDR3 length: 15 amino acids. CDR3 nucleotide sequence: TGTGCCACCAGCAGGGGGGGGAGATCTTACAATGAGCAGTTCTTC. Translating it yields CATSRGGRSYNEQFF.

The rearrangement joins TRBV6-4 to TRBJ2-3; 9 nucleotides line up with TRBD2. The length of the CDR3 is 15 residues. Germline loops: CDR1 MRHNA, CDR2 SNTAGT. V shed 7 bases and J 6 bases; nucleotides not matched to a gene: 11. The CDR3 coding sequence is TGTGCCAGCAACCCGGAGCTAGCGGGATTGGATACGCAGTATTTT. It translates to CASNPELAGLDTQYF.

There are many counts of this clonotype. The chain uses TRBV5-1 and TRBJ2-3; the match to TRBD2 covers 9 bases. V lost 0 bases and J lost 3; bases outside the gene matches: 11. Germline CDR1 is SGHRS and CDR2 is YFSETQ. CDR3 length equals 18 residues. CDR3 nucleotide sequence: TGCGCCAGCAGCTTGGATGTGGCTAGCGGGATCGGAACAGATACGCAGTATTTT. This codes for CASSLDVASGIGTDTQYF.

The J gene is TRBJ2-1, the V gene TRBV3-1; TRBD2 aligns across 9 bases. CDR1 is LGHDT, CDR2 YNNKEL, per germline (reference sequence). This CDR3 spans 14 amino acids. V was pared by 7 bases and J by 9 bases, with 10 bases of the junction left unmatched. The chain's CDR3 is CASTRGGGVSEQFF. In nucleotides, the CDR3 is TGTGCCAGCACGCGTGGCGGGGGGGTTTCTGAGCAGTTCTTC.

The chain links TRBV5-1 to TRBJ2-1; D call uncertain. The germline gives CDR1 SGHRS, CDR2 YFSETQ. The V end was cut by 4 bases, the J end by 4 bases, with 18 bases between. The CDR3 covers 16 residues. The DNA of the CDR3 is TGCGCCAGCAGCAGGCGATCGAGCGAGTCATACAATGAGCAGTTCTTC. Its protein is CASSRRSSESYNEQFF.

This clonotype has a handful of counts. The chain combines TRBV9 with TRBJ2-5, with D unclear. V gave up 0 bases and J gave up 0 bases, with 6 bases separating them. Germline V gene sequence: CDR1 SGDLS, CDR2 YYNGEE. The CDR3 loop spans 14 amino acids. DNA for the CDR3: TGTGCCAGCAGCGTAGTGGAGTACCAAGAGACCCAGTACTTC. Amino acid sequence: CASSVVEYQETQYF. Drawing the rest from reference TRBV9 and TRBJ2-5, the complete variable domain is DSGVTQTPKHLITATGQRVTLRCSPRSGDLSVYWYQQSLDQGLQFLIQYYNGEERAKGNILERFSAQQFPDLHSELNLSSLELGDSALYFCASSVVEYQETQYFGPGTRLLVL.

This clonotype was counted a few times. The chain carries TRBV7-2 and TRBJ2-7, with a weak D call TRBD2 (5 bases). The CDR3 covers 15 residues. The V gene's germline CDR1 is SGHTA and CDR2 FQGNSA. The V and J ends lost 5 bases and 4 bases respectively, with 18 bases between them. The CDR3 loop reads CASSLLVISPYEQYF. The CDR3 coding sequence is TGTGCCAGCAGCCTACTAGTTATTTCCCCATACGAGCAGTACTTC.

This clonotype has a count of ten or more. V is TRBV7-2 and J is TRBJ2-5; 8 bases align to TRBD2. The V segment lost 6 bases and the J segment 6 bases; nucleotides outside the gene matches: 12. There are 15 residues in the CDR3. CDR1 and CDR2 from the germline V gene are SGHTA and FQGNSA. The CDR3 DNA sequence: TGTGCCAGCAGGGAGGACAGCGGGAGTTGGAAGACCCAGTACTTC. Translating gives CASREDSGSWKTQYF.

This clonotype occurred a few times. The chain has TRBV29-1 and TRBJ1-2; the D gene is possibly TRBD1 (5 bases). Trimming removed 8 bases at V and 6 bases at J, with 22 bases between. The CDR3 extends over 14 amino acids. Germline V gene data show CDR1 as SQVTM and CDR2 as ANQGSEA. The CDR3 bases are TGCAGCTCGACCCCGACTGGGGGTGAGGATGGCTACACCTTC. The encoded protein is CSSTPTGGEDGYTF.

This clonotype was seen only a few times. The junction departs from germline at one end; a sequencing error may be responsible. J is TRBJ2-1 and V is TRBV20-1, with 11 bases matching TRBD2. Germline values: CDR1 DFQATT, CDR2 SNEGSKA (reference sequence). The CDR3 runs to 16 residues. For the CDR3, the DNA is TGCAGTGCCAGAGATACTAGCGGGGGCCCCTACAATGAGCAGTTCTTC. This translates into CSARDTSGGPYNEQFF.

The chain uses TRBV6-1 and TRBJ2-5; maybe TRBD2 (5 bases). With the DNA end fitting TRBJ2-7 better, the J assignment may be wrong. The CDR3 covers 13 residues. Germline V lookup: CDR1 MNHNS, CDR2 SASEGT. The CDR3 nucleotides are TGTGCCAGCAGTGTTTTTCGGGGTTCCGAGCAGTACTTC. Amino acids: CASSVFRGSEQYF.

This clonotype was found a few times. This chain uses TRBV7-2 with TRBJ2-5; tentatively, D is TRBD2 (6 bases). The CDR3 consists of 15 residues. Trimming took 5 bases from V and 1 from J, leaving 14 bases between them. The V gene's germline CDR1 is SGHTA and CDR2 FQGNSA. The DNA for the CDR3 is TGTGCCAGCAGCCCTCCGACGGGACTCCAAGAGACCCAGTACTTC. As protein: CASSPPTGLQETQYF.

The chain has TRBV20-1 and TRBJ1-2; D is perhaps TRBD1 (5 bases). Germline lookup yields CDR1 DFQATT and CDR2 SNEGSKA (reference sequence). V gave up 3 bases and J gave up 5 bases, with 19 bases separating them. This CDR3 region has 15 residues. The CDR3 sequence is CSASVDQGEGYGYTF. DNA for the CDR3: TGCAGTGCTAGTGTGGATCAAGGGGAGGGGTATGGCTACACCTTC.